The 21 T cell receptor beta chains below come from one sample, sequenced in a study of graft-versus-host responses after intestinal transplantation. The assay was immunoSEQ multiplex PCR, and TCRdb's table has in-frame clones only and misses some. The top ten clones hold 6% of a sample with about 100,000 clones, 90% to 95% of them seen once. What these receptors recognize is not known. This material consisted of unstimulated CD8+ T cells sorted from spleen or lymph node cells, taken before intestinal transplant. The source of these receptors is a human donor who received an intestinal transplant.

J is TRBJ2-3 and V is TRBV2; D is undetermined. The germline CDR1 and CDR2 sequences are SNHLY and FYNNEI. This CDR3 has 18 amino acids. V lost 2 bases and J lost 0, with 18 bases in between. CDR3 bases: TGTGCCAGCAGTGAATCGCACGTTGGCGGACCTAGCACAGATACGCAGTATTTT. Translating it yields CASSESHVGGPSTDTQYF.

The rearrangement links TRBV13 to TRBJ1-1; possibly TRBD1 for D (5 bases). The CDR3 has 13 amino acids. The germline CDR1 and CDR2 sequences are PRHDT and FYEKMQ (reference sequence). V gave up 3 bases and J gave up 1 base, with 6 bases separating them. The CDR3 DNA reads TGTGCCAGCAGCTTGGGGGAGAACACTGAAGCTTTCTTT. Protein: CASSLGENTEAFF.

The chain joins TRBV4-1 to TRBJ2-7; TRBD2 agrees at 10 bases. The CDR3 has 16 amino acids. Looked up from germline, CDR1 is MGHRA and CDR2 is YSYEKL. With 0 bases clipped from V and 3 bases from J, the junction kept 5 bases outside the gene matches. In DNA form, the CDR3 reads TGCGCCAGCAGCCAAGATTGGGTAGCGGGAGGCTACGAGCAGTACTTC. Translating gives CASSQDWVAGGYEQYF.

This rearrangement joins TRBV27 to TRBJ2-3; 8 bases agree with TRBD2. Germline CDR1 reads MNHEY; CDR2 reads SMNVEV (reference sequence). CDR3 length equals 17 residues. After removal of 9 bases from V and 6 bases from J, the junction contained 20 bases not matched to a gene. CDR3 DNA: TGTGCCAGTAGAACCGGGACTAGGTCTATATTCCCCGATACGCAGTATTTT. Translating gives CASRTGTRSIFPDTQYF.

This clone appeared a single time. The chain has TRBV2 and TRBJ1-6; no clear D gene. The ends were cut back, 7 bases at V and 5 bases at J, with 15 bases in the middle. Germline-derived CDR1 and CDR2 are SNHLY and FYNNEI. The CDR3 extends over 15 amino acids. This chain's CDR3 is CASIQDLGDNSPLHF. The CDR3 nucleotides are TGTGCCAGCATCCAGGACCTAGGCGATAATTCACCCCTCCACTTT.

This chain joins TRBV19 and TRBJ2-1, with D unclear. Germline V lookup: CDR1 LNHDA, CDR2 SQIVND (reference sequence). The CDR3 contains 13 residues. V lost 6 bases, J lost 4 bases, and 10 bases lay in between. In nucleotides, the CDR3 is TGTGCCAGTAGCCGCGGAGCGTACAATGAGCAGTTCTTC. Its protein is CASSRGAYNEQFF.

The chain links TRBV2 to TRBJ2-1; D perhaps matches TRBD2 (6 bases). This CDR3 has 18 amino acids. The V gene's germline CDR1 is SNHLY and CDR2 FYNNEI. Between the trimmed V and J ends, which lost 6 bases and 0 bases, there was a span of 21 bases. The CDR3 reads CASRGGPPLASSYNEQFF. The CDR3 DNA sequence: TGTGCCAGCAGGGGGGGACCCCCTTTGGCCAGCTCCTACAATGAGCAGTTCTTC. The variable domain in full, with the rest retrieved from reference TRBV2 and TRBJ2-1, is EPEVTQTPSHQVTQMGQEVILRCVPISNHLYFYWYRQILGQKVEFLVSFYNNEISEKSEIFDDQFSVERPDGSNFTLKIRSTKLEDSAMYFCASRGGPPLASSYNEQFFGPGTRLTVL.

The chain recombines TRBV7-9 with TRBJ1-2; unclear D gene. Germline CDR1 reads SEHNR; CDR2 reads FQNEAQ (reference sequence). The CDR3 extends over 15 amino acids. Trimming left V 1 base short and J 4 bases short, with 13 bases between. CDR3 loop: CASSLEGSAIYGYTF. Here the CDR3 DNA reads TGTGCCAGCAGCTTAGAGGGCAGTGCCATCTATGGCTACACCTTC.

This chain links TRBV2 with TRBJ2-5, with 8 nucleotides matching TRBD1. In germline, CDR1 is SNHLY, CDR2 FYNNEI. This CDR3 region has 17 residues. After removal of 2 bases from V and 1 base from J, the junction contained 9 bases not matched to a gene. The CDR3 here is CASSESAWTGPQETQYF. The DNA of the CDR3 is TGTGCCAGCAGTGAATCAGCTTGGACAGGGCCCCAAGAGACCCAGTACTTC. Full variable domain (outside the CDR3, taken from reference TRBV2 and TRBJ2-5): EPEVTQTPSHQVTQMGQEVILRCVPISNHLYFYWYRQILGQKVEFLVSFYNNEISEKSEIFDDQFSVERPDGSNFTLKIRSTKLEDSAMYFCASSESAWTGPQETQYFGPGTRLLVL.

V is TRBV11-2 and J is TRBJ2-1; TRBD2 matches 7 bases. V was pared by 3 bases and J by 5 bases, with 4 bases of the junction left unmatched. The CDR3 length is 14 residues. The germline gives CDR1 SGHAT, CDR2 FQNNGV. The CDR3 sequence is CASSFWGGDNEQFF. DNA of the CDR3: TGTGCCAGCAGCTTCTGGGGGGGAGACAATGAGCAGTTCTTC.

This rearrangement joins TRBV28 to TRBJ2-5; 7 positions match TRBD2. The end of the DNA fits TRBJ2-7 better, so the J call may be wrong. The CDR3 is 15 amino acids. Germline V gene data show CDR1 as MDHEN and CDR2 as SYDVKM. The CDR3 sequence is CASTRLAPTPYEQYF. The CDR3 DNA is TGTGCCAGCACTCGACTAGCCCCCACTCCCTACGAGCAGTACTTC.

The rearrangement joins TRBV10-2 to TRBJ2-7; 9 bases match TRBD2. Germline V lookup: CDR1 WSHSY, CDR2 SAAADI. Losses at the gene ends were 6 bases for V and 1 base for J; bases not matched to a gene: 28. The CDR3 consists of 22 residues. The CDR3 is CASRPTAGEEGGSGSRSYEQYF. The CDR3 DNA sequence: TGCGCCAGCAGGCCTACAGCAGGGGAAGAGGGTGGTAGCGGGAGTCGGTCCTACGAGCAGTACTTC.

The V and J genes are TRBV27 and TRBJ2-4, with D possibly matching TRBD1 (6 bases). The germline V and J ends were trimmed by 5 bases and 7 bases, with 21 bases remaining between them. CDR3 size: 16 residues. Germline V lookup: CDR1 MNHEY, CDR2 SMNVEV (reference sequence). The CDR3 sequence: CASSIHPEGGSNIQYF. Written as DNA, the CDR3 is TGTGCCAGCAGTATCCACCCTGAAGGGGGTTCCAACATTCAGTACTTC.

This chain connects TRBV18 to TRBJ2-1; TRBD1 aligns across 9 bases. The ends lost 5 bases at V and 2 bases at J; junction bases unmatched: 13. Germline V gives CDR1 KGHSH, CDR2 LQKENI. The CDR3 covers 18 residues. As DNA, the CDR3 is TGTGCCAGCTCAGCGGTCCCGGGACAGGGATCAACCTACAATGAGCAGTTCTTC. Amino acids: CASSAVPGQGSTYNEQFF.

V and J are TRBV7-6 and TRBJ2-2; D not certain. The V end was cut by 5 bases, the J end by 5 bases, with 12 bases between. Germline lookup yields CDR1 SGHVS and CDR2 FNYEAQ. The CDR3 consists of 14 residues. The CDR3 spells CASSPRFSTGELFF. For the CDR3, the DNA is TGTGCCAGCAGCCCCCGCTTTTCAACCGGGGAGCTGTTTTTT.

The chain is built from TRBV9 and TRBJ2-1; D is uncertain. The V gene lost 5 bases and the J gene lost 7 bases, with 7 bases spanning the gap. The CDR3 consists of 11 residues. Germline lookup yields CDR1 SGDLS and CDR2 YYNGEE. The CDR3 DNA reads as TGTGCCAGCAGTATCTCAAATGAGCAGTTCTTC. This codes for CASSISNEQFF.

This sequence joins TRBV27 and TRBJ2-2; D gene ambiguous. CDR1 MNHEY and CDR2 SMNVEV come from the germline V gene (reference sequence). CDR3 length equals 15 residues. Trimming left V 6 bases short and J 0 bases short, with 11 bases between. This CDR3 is CASSSGPTNTGELFF. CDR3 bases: TGTGCCAGCAGCTCAGGACCGACGAACACCGGGGAGCTGTTTTTT.

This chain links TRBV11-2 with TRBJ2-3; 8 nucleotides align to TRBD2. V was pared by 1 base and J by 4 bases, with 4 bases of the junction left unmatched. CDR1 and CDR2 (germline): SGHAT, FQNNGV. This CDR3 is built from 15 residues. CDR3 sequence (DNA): TGTGCCAGCAGCTTAGGGGGCGGGGGGCCAGATACGCAGTATTTT. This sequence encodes CASSLGGGGPDTQYF. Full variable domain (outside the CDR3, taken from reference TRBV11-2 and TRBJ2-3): EAGVAQSPRYKIIEKRQSVAFWCNPISGHATLYWYQQILGQGPKLLIQFQNNGVVDDSQLPKDRFSAERLKGVDSTLKIQPAKLEDSAVYLCASSLGGGGPDTQYFGPGTRLTVL.

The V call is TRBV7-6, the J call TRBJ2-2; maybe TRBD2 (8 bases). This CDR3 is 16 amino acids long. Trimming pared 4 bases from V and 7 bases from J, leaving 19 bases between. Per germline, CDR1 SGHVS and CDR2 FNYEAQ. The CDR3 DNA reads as TGTGCCAGCAGCTCAGGGGGACTAGGGGACGTCGGGGAGCTGTTTTTT. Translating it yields CASSSGGLGDVGELFF.

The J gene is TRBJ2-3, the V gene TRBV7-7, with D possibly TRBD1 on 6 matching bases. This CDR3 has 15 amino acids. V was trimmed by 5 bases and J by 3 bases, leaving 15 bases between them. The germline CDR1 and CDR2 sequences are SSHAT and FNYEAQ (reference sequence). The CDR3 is CASSRTAVSTDTQYF. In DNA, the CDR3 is TGTGCCAGCAGCCGGACAGCGGTTTCTACAGATACGCAGTATTTT.

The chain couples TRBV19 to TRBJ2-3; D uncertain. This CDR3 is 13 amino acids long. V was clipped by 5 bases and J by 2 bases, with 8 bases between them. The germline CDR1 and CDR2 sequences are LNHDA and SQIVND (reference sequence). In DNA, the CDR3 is TGTGCCAGTAGTTTCTACCCCACAGATACGCAGTATTTT. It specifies CASSFYPTDTQYF.